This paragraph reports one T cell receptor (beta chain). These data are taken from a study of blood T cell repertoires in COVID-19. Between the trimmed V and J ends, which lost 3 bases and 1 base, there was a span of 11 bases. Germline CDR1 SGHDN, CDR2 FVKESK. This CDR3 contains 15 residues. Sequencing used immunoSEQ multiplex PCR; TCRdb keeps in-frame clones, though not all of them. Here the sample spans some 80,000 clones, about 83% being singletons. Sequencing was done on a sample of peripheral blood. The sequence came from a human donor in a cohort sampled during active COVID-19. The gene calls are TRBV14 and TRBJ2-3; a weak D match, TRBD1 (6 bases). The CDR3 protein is CASSQTGGRTDTQYF. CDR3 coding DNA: TGTGCCAGCAGCCAGACAGGTGGGCGCACAGATACGCAGTATTTT.